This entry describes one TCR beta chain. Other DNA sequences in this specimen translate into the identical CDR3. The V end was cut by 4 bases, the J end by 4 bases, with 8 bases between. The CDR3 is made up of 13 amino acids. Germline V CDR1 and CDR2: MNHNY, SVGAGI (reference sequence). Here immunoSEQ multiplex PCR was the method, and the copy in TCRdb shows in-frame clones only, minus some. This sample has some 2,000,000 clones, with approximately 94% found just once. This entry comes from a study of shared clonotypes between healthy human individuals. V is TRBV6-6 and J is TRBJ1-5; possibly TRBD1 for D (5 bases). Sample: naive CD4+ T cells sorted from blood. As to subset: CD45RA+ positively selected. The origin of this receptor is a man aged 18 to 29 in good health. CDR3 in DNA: TGTGCCAGCAGTTCCCAGGGAAATCAGCCCCAGCATTTT. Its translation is CASSSQGNQPQHF.